This paragraph reports one T cell receptor beta chain. Its matching antigen is unknown. This entry comes from a study of regulatory T cells in long-lasting Graves disease. Study results and caveats: Persistent disease was characterized by preferential usage of TRBV28, TRBJ1-2 and TRBJ2-5.

Trimming stripped 2 bases from V and 2 bases from J, with 9 bases between. CDR1 and CDR2 (germline): SNHLY, FYNNEI. The CDR3 has 14 amino acids. Time point in this sample: persistent/refractory GD, antithyroid drugs over 5 years with positive TRAb. From PBMCs, RNA was extracted and then used to make the TCR library. Relying on iRepertoire HTBI primers and Arm-PCR of CDR3 regions, the team built TCR beta libraries. A single record per CDR3 protein comes from TCRdb applying MiXCR to the multiplex PCR reads. Altogether over 450,000 distinct CDR3 sequences are present, 20% to 25% being singletons, with the ten largest covering roughly 7.7%.

This receptor was obtained from a female donor with Graves disease. The gene calls are TRBV2 and TRBJ1-1; D uncertain. Here the sequenced sample was peripheral blood mononuclear cells (PBMCs), taken when the disease was refractory, from a patient treated with antithyroid drugs. In nucleotides, the CDR3 is TGTGCCAGCAGTGAACTAGACGTTAACACTGAAGCTTTCTTT. It translates to CASSELDVNTEAFF.